The sequence of this T cell receptor beta chain was determined in a study of CD8+CD57+ T cells in acquired aplastic anemia (dated by TCRdb to the late 2010s). Broadly, across the study: A mean of 3.2 ug of DNA, ranging from roughly 0.18 to 30 ug, was extracted from sorted CD4+ and CD8+ cells. A CD8+CD57+ expansion meant a frequency higher than the mean frequency seen in healthy subjects. The study at large found these results: Some 31 CD8+ CDR3 sequences were shared between patients and controls but appeared highly expressed in patients and within their immunodominant clones. Between patients and healthy controls, no significant difference in CD8+ Simpson's diversity was found (P=0.060).

From a lookup of the germline V gene (reference sequence), CDR1 and CDR2 are DFQATT and SNEGSKA. The CDR3 has 12 amino acids, counting the end cysteine and phenylalanine. CDR3 DNA is the only sequence kept; it has 36 bases, read in frame from the first base. Trimming takes 5 bases from V and 4 bases from J, and the germline ends sit 12 bases apart. For this clonotype: Its specific antigen is unknown. It has no much larger one-base neighbor in the sample; base qualities were not kept.

Patients chosen for sequencing had shown expansion of CD8+CD57+ cells by flow cytometry. Severe acquired aplastic anemia was diagnosed in all patients according to International Study of Aplastic Anemia and Agranulocytosis and Camitta criteria. No patient had received any therapy when blood was sampled. TCR repertoires of sorted CD4+ and CD8+ blood T cells from severe aplastic anemia patients and healthy subjects were deep-sequenced in the study. Patients were enrolled in the USA under clinicaltrials.gov protocols 00001620, 01623167, 00001397, 00071045, 00081523 and 00961064. Ficoll-Paque density gradient centrifugation was used to isolate peripheral blood mononuclear cells. Before DNA extraction, CD4+ and CD8+ T cells were sorted with FACS or magnetic beads. Genomic DNA was used as template for profiling of TCR beta VDJ combinations and CDR3 sequences. TCR repertoire sequencing was run on an Illumina HiSeq 2000. Processing in the source paper ran as follows. TRBV/TRBJ rearrangement plots, CDR3 size and DJ length profiles, and Simpson's diversity index were used to assess repertoires. The most abundant DNA sequence in the deep sequencing data was defined as the immunodominant clone. CDR3 amino acid sequences were checked for sharing between subjects and were compared against published repertoires and the VDJdb database. Using fastp trimming at Q25 and MiXCR clonotype assembly, TCRdb reanalyzed the public sequencing data and kept in-frame beta chains. Entries that share a CDR3 protein sequence are merged under the most common genes and DNA. It is TCRdb's table, rather than the study itself, that gives the V and J calls and clone size. The sample includes hundreds of thousands of distinct CDR3 sequences, with around 32% observed a single time. About 0.8% of the sample comes from the top ten.

This TCR derives from a human donor with aplastic anemia. Material: sorted CD4+, CD8+, or CD8+CD57+ T cells (not recorded which) from PBMCs. The chain was built from TRBV20-1 and TRBJ2-7; TRBD1 is a weak D gene call, 6 bases matching. The CDR3 protein: CSARPGTYEQYF. The DNA sequence reads TGCAGTGCTCGTCCGGGGACATACGAGCAGTACTTC.